These 18 T cell receptor beta chains share one sample of origin, sequenced in a study of shared T cell receptors in the human thymus. TCRdb's table, derived via immunoSEQ multiplex PCR, lists solely in-frame clones and lacks some. The sample carries around 730,000 clones, approximately 83% recorded once. This same sample was also part of a study on human thymus T cells.

What was sequenced was thymocytes. Receptors originate from a girl less than two years old with a congenital heart defect.

This chain connects TRBV7-6 to TRBJ2-5; D possibly corresponds to TRBD2 (5 bases). The germline V and J ends were trimmed by 5 bases and 5 bases, with 15 bases remaining between them. The germline CDR1 and CDR2 sequences are SGHVS and FNYEAQ. The CDR3 has 14 amino acids. The CDR3 bases are TGTGCCAGCAGCCTCCGACCCCAGCGGGAGACCCAGTACTTC. It codes for CASSLRPQRETQYF.

The chain has TRBV9 and TRBJ2-1; 13 bases match TRBD2. This CDR3 is built from 17 residues. With 4 bases clipped from V and 5 bases from J, the junction kept 9 bases outside the gene matches. CDR1 SGDLS and CDR2 YYNGEE come from the germline V gene. The CDR3, as DNA: TGTGCCAGCAGCCTCCGACTAGCGGGGGGCCCGAACAATGAGCAGTTCTTC. It is translated as CASSLRLAGGPNNEQFF. Drawing the rest from reference TRBV9 and TRBJ2-1, the complete variable domain is DSGVTQTPKHLITATGQRVTLRCSPRSGDLSVYWYQQSLDQGLQFLIQYYNGEERAKGNILERFSAQQFPDLHSELNLSSLELGDSALYFCASSLRLAGGPNNEQFFGPGTRLTVL.

V gene TRBV27 combines with J gene TRBJ1-1, with 7 bases matching TRBD1. The V segment lost 8 bases and the J segment 0 bases; nucleotides outside the gene matches: 12. The CDR3 is made up of 16 amino acids. Germline CDR1 is MNHEY and CDR2 is SMNVEV (reference sequence). The CDR3 DNA follows: TGTGCCAGCTGGCGACAGGGAAGGGACCTGAACACTGAAGCTTTCTTT. This gives the protein CASWRQGRDLNTEAFF.

This chain links TRBV6-1 with TRBJ2-1; 7 bases line up with TRBD2. The CDR3 has 17 amino acids. V gave up 1 base and J gave up 6 bases; unmatched junction bases: 12. In germline, CDR1 is MNHNS, CDR2 SASEGT. CDR3: CASSEGTTGGAINEQFF. The CDR3 DNA sequence: TGTGCCAGCAGTGAAGGTACCACGGGAGGAGCGATCAATGAGCAGTTCTTC.

The V and J genes are TRBV9 and TRBJ2-2, with 8 bases lining up with TRBD2. Germline assignment: CDR1 SGDLS and CDR2 YYNGEE. The CDR3 covers 17 residues. Trimming at V came to 3 bases and at J to 1 base, leaving 8 bases not matched to a gene. CDR3 region: CASSAAPSGGNTGELFF. CDR3 in DNA: TGTGCCAGCAGCGCCGCCCCCAGCGGGGGGAACACCGGGGAGCTGTTTTTT.

This sequence joins TRBV7-2 and TRBJ1-1; TRBD1 aligns across 12 bases. The V and J ends lost 1 base and 1 base, in that order; junction bases with no gene match: 7. This CDR3 contains 18 residues. The germline CDR1 and CDR2 sequences are SGHTA and FQGNSA. The CDR3 coding sequence is TGTGCCAGCAGCTTAGGGATCGGGGACAGGGGGCAGAACACTGAAGCTTTCTTT. Its protein is CASSLGIGDRGQNTEAFF. The full variable domain, rest sourced from reference TRBV7-2 and TRBJ1-1, is GAGVSQSPSNKVTEKGKDVELRCDPISGHTALYWYRQSLGQGLEFLIYFQGNSAPDKSGLPSDRFSAERTGGSVSTLTIQRTQQEDSAVYLCASSLGIGDRGQNTEAFFGQGTRLTVV.

CDR3 sequence (DNA): TGTGCCAGCAGCCAAGAGACAGGAGGCCCTGAGGGCTACACCTTC. This sequence encodes CASSQETGGPEGYTF. V usage is TRBV14 and J usage is TRBJ1-2; D may be TRBD1 (6 bases). The germline V gene has CDR1 SGHDN and CDR2 FVKESK. This CDR3 has 15 residues. The germline V and J ends were trimmed by 0 bases and 8 bases, with 16 bases remaining between them.

CDR3 protein: CASSALAGGPSTDTQYF. The CDR3 DNA sequence: TGTGCCAGCAGTGCCCTAGCGGGGGGTCCCAGCACAGATACGCAGTATTTT. This chain links TRBV2 with TRBJ2-3, with 11 bases aligning to TRBD2. The CDR3 is made up of 17 amino acids. Germline loops: CDR1 SNHLY, CDR2 FYNNEI. The V segment lost 4 bases and the J segment 0 bases; nucleotides outside the gene matches: 6.

The chain employs TRBV28 and TRBJ1-6, with D possibly being TRBD1 (5 bases). V dropped 7 bases and J dropped 2 bases, with 9 bases sitting between them. The CDR3 has 14 amino acids. Per germline, CDR1 MDHEN and CDR2 SYDVKM. The CDR3 protein is CASTPGTYNSPLHF. The CDR3 region has the DNA TGTGCCAGCACGCCAGGGACCTATAATTCACCCCTCCACTTT.

This chain joins TRBV27 and TRBJ1-6; 10 nucleotides line up with TRBD1. V was pared by 6 bases and J by 9 bases, with 14 bases of the junction left unmatched. Germline lookup yields CDR1 MNHEY and CDR2 SMNVEV (reference sequence). CDR3 size: 17 residues. CDR3 coding DNA: TGTGCCAGCAGCCTTATACAGACAGGGGGCTGGGGTTCACCCCTCCACTTT. Translated: CASSLIQTGGWGSPLHF.

V is TRBV20-1 and J is TRBJ1-2; D gene unclear. The CDR3 sequence is 11 residues long. Germline lookup yields CDR1 DFQATT and CDR2 SNEGSKA (reference sequence). CDR3 in amino acids: CRSGTGWGYTF. CDR3 nucleotide sequence: TGCAGGTCGGGTACGGGGTGGGGCTACACCTTC.

This clone was seen just once. The V gene is TRBV9, the J gene TRBJ1-1, with a tentative D call TRBD1 (5 bases). The V and J ends lost 0 bases and 4 bases respectively, with 16 bases between them. This CDR3 is 16 amino acids long. CDR1 is SGDLS, CDR2 YYNGEE, per germline. The DNA of the CDR3 is TGTGCCAGCAGCGTAGGTACACCGGACAAGGCCACTGAAGCTTTCTTT. As protein: CASSVGTPDKATEAFF.

The chain employs TRBV11-2 and TRBJ1-2, with 8 bases that match TRBD1. The CDR3 is 17 amino acids. Looked up from germline, CDR1 is SGHAT and CDR2 is FQNNGV. The ends lost 0 bases at V and 1 base at J; junction bases unmatched: 7. CDR3 DNA sequence: TGTGCCAGCAGCTTAGACCCGAGACAGGGGTATAACTATGGCTACACCTTC. Residues: CASSLDPRQGYNYGYTF.

The rearrangement links TRBV6-6 to TRBJ1-5; possible D gene TRBD1, 5 bases. V gave up 6 bases and J gave up 5 bases, with 17 bases separating them. The CDR3 sequence is 15 residues long. Germline V gene data show CDR1 as MNHNY and CDR2 as SVGAGI (reference sequence). The CDR3 nucleotides are TGTGCCAGCAGGGGTAGGACAACGGGTTATCAGCCCCAGCATTTT. It specifies CASRGRTTGYQPQHF.

The chain has TRBV27 and TRBJ1-1, with D unresolved. V lost 8 bases and J 0 bases, leaving 16 bases between the germline ends. The CDR3 is 15 residues long. CDR1 MNHEY and CDR2 SMNVEV come from the germline V gene (reference sequence). As DNA, the CDR3 is TGTGCCAGCTCCACCCGAGACTGGGTGAACACTGAAGCTTTCTTT. It encodes CASSTRDWVNTEAFF.

The chain has TRBV7-2 and TRBJ1-2; TRBD1 aligns across 9 bases. CDR1 is SGHTA and CDR2 is FQGNSA in the germline V gene. Trimming took 7 bases from V and 4 from J; bases not matched to a gene: 16. The CDR3 extends over 17 amino acids. The CDR3 DNA reads as TGTGCCAGCACCACTGAAGGACCGGACAGGGGTCCCTATGGCTACACCTTC. This translates into CASTTEGPDRGPYGYTF.

This clone came up once. The chain combines TRBV7-9 with TRBJ1-1; 8 nucleotides agree with TRBD1. After removal of 5 bases from V and 0 bases from J, the junction contained 17 bases not matched to a gene. CDR3 length equals 19 residues. Per germline, CDR1 SEHNR and CDR2 FQNEAQ (reference sequence). The CDR3 loop is CASSPQRDRGEAMNTEAFF. The CDR3 coding sequence is TGTGCCAGCAGCCCCCAAAGAGACAGGGGCGAAGCTATGAACACTGAAGCTTTCTTT. Complete variable domain (other parts from reference TRBV7-9 and TRBJ1-1): DTGVSQNPRHKITKRGQNVTFRCDPISEHNRLYWYRQTLGQGPEFLTYFQNEAQLEKSRLLSDRFSAERPKGSFSTLEIQRTEQGDSAMYLCASSPQRDRGEAMNTEAFFGQGTRLTVV.

This chain joins TRBV5-1 and TRBJ2-1; TRBD2 might be the D (5 bases). With 4 bases removed from V and 3 bases from J, the gap between germline ends came to 8 bases. This CDR3 contains 13 residues. Germline V gene data show CDR1 as SGHRS and CDR2 as YFSETQ. CDR3 in DNA: TGCGCCAGCAGCCGGACTGACTACAATGAGCAGTTCTTC. Translating gives CASSRTDYNEQFF.